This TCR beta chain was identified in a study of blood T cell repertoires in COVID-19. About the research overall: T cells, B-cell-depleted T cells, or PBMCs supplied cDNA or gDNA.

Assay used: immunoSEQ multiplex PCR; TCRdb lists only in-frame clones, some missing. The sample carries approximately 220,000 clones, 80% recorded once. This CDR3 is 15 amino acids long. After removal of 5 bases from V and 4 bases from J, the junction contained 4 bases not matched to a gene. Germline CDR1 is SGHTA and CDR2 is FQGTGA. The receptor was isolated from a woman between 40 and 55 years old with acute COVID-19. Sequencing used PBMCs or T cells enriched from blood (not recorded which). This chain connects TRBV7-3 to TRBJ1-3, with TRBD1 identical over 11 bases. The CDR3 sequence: CASSVDRGPGNTIYF. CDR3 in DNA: TGTGCCAGCAGCGTGGACAGGGGGCCGGGAAACACCATATATTTT.